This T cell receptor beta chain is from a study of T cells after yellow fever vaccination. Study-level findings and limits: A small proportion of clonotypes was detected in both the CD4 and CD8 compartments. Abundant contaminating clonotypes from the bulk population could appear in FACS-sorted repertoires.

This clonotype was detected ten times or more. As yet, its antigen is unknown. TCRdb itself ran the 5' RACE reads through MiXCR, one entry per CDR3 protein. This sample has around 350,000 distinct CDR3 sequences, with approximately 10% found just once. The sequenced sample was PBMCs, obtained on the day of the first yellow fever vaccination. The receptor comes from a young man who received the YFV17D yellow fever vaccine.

The CDR3 loop is CASSQGFRMPGELFF. For the CDR3, the DNA is TGCGCCAGCAGCCAAGGGTTCAGGATGCCCGGGGAGCTGTTTTTT. The gene calls are TRBV4-1 and TRBJ2-2; D not certain. This CDR3 spans 15 amino acids. V shed 1 base and J shed 6 bases, with 12 bases lying between them. Germline CDR1 and CDR2: MGHRA and YSYEKL.